A selection of T cell receptor beta chains follows, all from one sample in a study of blood T cell repertoires in COVID-19. The data were produced by immunoSEQ multiplex PCR, yet TCRdb's version contains in-frame clones alone and is incomplete. There are around 250,000 clones in the sample; around 93% occur only once, and about 1.2% lies in the top ten. Input material: PBMCs or T cells enriched from blood (not recorded which). The receptor source for this set is a human donor in a cohort exposed to, infected with or recovered from COVID-19 (not recorded which). The donor label of this sample is uncertain. Each CDR3 is given with its conserved first and last residue. The order of the fields is D gene, clone size, J gene, V gene, CDR3 protein, CDR3 DNA. D genes are given only for firm matches. Not all rows give a size; the values are once, few, many and, for expanded clones, a class.

d_call: -
clone_size: -
j_call: TRBJ2-1
v_call: TRBV5-1
cdr3_aa: CASSPARGLRFF
cdr3_nt: TGCGCCAGCAGCCCGGCCCGGGGATTACGTTTCTTC

d_call: -
clone_size: -
j_call: TRBJ1-6
v_call: TRBV5-6
cdr3_aa: CASTDGDSSVNSPLHF
cdr3_nt: TGTGCCAGCACCGACGGGGACTCCTCGGTTAATTCACCCCTCCACTTT

d_call: -
clone_size: -
j_call: TRBJ1-2
v_call: TRBV24-1
cdr3_aa: CATSDHADGYTF
cdr3_nt: TGTGCCACCAGTGATCACGCGGATGGCTACACCTTC

d_call: TRBD2
clone_size: once
j_call: TRBJ2-3
v_call: TRBV19
cdr3_aa: CASSTRTSAGTDTQYF
cdr3_nt: TGTGCCAGTAGTACCCGGACTAGCGCCGGCACAGATACGCAGTATTTT

d_call: -
clone_size: -
j_call: TRBJ2-7
v_call: TRBV7-8
cdr3_aa: CASSLAGAPREQYF
cdr3_nt: TGTGCCAGCAGCTTAGCGGGGGCCCCAAGGGAGCAGTACTTC

d_call: -
clone_size: -
j_call: TRBJ1-1
v_call: TRBV20-1
cdr3_aa: CSAPAGTEAFF
cdr3_nt: TGCAGTGCCCCCGCGGGGACTGAAGCTTTCTTT

d_call: -
clone_size: -
j_call: TRBJ2-2
v_call: TRBV30
cdr3_aa: CAWRNGGNTGELFF
cdr3_nt: TGTGCCTGGAGGAACGGGGGAAACACCGGGGAGCTGTTTTTT

d_call: TRBD1
clone_size: -
j_call: TRBJ1-1
v_call: TRBV7-6
cdr3_aa: CASSLVTGGKNTEAFF
cdr3_nt: TGTGCCAGCAGCTTAGTTACAGGGGGAAAGAACACTGAAGCTTTCTTT

d_call: TRBD2
clone_size: -
j_call: TRBJ2-6
v_call: TRBV27
cdr3_aa: CASRRTSAGANVLTF
cdr3_nt: TGTGCCAGCAGGAGAACTAGCGCTGGGGCCAACGTCCTGACTTTC

d_call: -
clone_size: -
j_call: TRBJ1-3
v_call: TRBV5-4
cdr3_aa: CASSFGEGGNTIYF
cdr3_nt: TGTGCCAGCAGCTTTGGGGAGGGAGGAAACACCATATATTTT

d_call: -
clone_size: -
j_call: TRBJ2-7
v_call: TRBV18
cdr3_aa: CASSPPRQGIRQYF
cdr3_nt: TGTGCCAGCTCACCTCCGCGGCAGGGGATCCGGCAGTACTTC

d_call: TRBD2
clone_size: -
j_call: TRBJ2-1
v_call: TRBV6-5
cdr3_aa: CASSYSSGDYYNEQFF
cdr3_nt: TGTGCCAGCAGTTACTCTAGCGGGGACTACTACAATGAGCAGTTCTTC

d_call: -
clone_size: -
j_call: TRBJ1-2
v_call: TRBV9
cdr3_aa: CASSPLTAPLGYTF
cdr3_nt: TGTGCCAGCAGCCCCCTGACAGCCCCCTTGGGCTACACCTTC

d_call: -
clone_size: -
j_call: TRBJ2-7
v_call: TRBV6-5
cdr3_aa: CASSYGQISSYEQYF
cdr3_nt: TGTGCCAGCAGTTACGGGCAGATCTCCTCCTACGAGCAGTACTTC

d_call: -
clone_size: once
j_call: TRBJ1-1
v_call: TRBV3-1/TRBV3-2
cdr3_aa: CASSLGQPNTEAFF
cdr3_nt: TGTGCCAGCAGCCTTGGACAGCCGAACACTGAAGCTTTCTTT

d_call: -
clone_size: -
j_call: TRBJ2-3
v_call: TRBV24-1
cdr3_aa: CATSDSGSTDTQYF
cdr3_nt: TGTGCCACCAGTGATTCCGGGAGCACAGATACGCAGTATTTT

d_call: -
clone_size: -
j_call: TRBJ2-7
v_call: TRBV7-9
cdr3_aa: CASTATKSSYEQYF
cdr3_nt: TGTGCCAGCACCGCAACTAAAAGCTCCTACGAGCAGTACTTC

d_call: TRBD1
clone_size: -
j_call: TRBJ1-2
v_call: TRBV27
cdr3_aa: CASSLRDRGFYGYTF
cdr3_nt: TGTGCCAGCAGTCTGAGGGACAGGGGATTTTATGGCTACACCTTC

d_call: -
clone_size: -
j_call: TRBJ1-4
v_call: TRBV12-3/TRBV12-4
cdr3_aa: CASSFGLGEYKAF
cdr3_nt: TGTGCCAGCAGTTTTGGTTTGGGCGAATATAAGGCTTTT

d_call: TRBD2
clone_size: -
j_call: TRBJ2-1
v_call: TRBV19
cdr3_aa: CATAPGLVQNEQFF
cdr3_nt: TGTGCCACCGCTCCGGGACTAGTCCAAAATGAGCAGTTCTTC

d_call: -
clone_size: -
j_call: TRBJ2-1
v_call: TRBV6-5
cdr3_aa: CASSYRDNPYNEQFF
cdr3_nt: TGTGCCAGCAGTTACAGGGACAATCCTTACAATGAGCAGTTCTTC

d_call: TRBD1
clone_size: -
j_call: TRBJ2-1
v_call: TRBV11-2
cdr3_aa: CASSTDRERSYNEQFF
cdr3_nt: TGTGCCAGCAGCACGGACAGGGAAAGATCCTACAATGAGCAGTTCTTC

d_call: -
clone_size: -
j_call: TRBJ2-7
v_call: TRBV12-3/TRBV12-4
cdr3_aa: CASSDTRVFAYF
cdr3_nt: TGTGCCAGCAGTGACACCAGGGTCTTCGCGTACTTC

d_call: -
clone_size: -
j_call: TRBJ1-2
v_call: TRBV28
cdr3_aa: CASATGTEANYGYTF
cdr3_nt: TGTGCCAGCGCCACCGGGACTGAGGCTAACTATGGCTACACCTTC

d_call: -
clone_size: -
j_call: TRBJ2-3
v_call: TRBV7-3
cdr3_aa: CASSPPGVDTQYF
cdr3_nt: TGTGCCAGCAGCCCCCCAGGGGTAGATACGCAGTATTTT

d_call: TRBD2
clone_size: -
j_call: TRBJ2-2
v_call: TRBV7-9
cdr3_aa: CASSPNPGTITGELFF
cdr3_nt: TGTGCCAGCAGCCCGAACCCCGGGACTATCACCGGGGAGCTGTTTTTT

d_call: TRBD2
clone_size: -
j_call: TRBJ2-3
v_call: TRBV7-9
cdr3_aa: CASSLAATSGARADTQYF
cdr3_nt: TGTGCCAGCAGCTTAGCCGCGACTAGCGGGGCCAGGGCAGATACGCAGTATTTT

d_call: TRBD1
clone_size: -
j_call: TRBJ1-5
v_call: TRBV2
cdr3_aa: CASSGDRGGIQPQHF
cdr3_nt: TGTGCCAGCAGTGGAGACAGGGGGGGGATTCAGCCCCAGCATTTT

d_call: -
clone_size: -
j_call: TRBJ1-1
v_call: TRBV29-1
cdr3_aa: CSALRGNTEAFF
cdr3_nt: TGCAGCGCCTTAAGGGGGAACACTGAAGCTTTCTTT

d_call: TRBD1
clone_size: -
j_call: TRBJ2-5
v_call: TRBV7-9
cdr3_aa: CASSPTGAGETQYF
cdr3_nt: TGTGCCAGCAGCCCGACAGGGGCGGGGGAGACCCAGTACTTC

d_call: -
clone_size: many
j_call: TRBJ2-7
v_call: TRBV5-1
cdr3_aa: CASSLGGALYEQYF
cdr3_nt: TGCGCCAGCAGCTTGGGTGGGGCCCTCTACGAGCAGTACTTC

d_call: -
clone_size: -
j_call: TRBJ1-1
v_call: TRBV7-9
cdr3_aa: CASSLVAGLGLNTEAFF
cdr3_nt: TGTGCCAGCAGCTTAGTTGCGGGATTGGGCCTGAACACTGAAGCTTTCTTT

d_call: -
clone_size: -
j_call: TRBJ1-1
v_call: TRBV13
cdr3_aa: CASSFKEDTEAFF
cdr3_nt: TGTGCCAGCAGCTTCAAGGAGGACACTGAAGCTTTCTTT

d_call: -
clone_size: -
j_call: TRBJ1-2
v_call: TRBV6-5
cdr3_aa: CASSYSGQSNYGYTF
cdr3_nt: TGTGCCAGCAGTTACTCCGGACAGTCGAACTATGGCTACACCTTC

d_call: TRBD1
clone_size: -
j_call: TRBJ1-1
v_call: TRBV10-3
cdr3_aa: CAISESTGGGTEAFF
cdr3_nt: TGTGCCATCAGTGAGTCGACAGGGGGTGGCACTGAAGCTTTCTTT

d_call: TRBD1
clone_size: -
j_call: TRBJ1-1
v_call: TRBV15
cdr3_aa: CATSGGQGLSRKNTEAFF
cdr3_nt: TGTGCCACCAGCGGGGGACAGGGATTATCCCGAAAGAACACTGAAGCTTTCTTT

d_call: -
clone_size: once
j_call: TRBJ2-4
v_call: TRBV2
cdr3_aa: CASSEGLENIQYF
cdr3_nt: TGTGCCAGCAGTGAGGGACTGGAAAACATTCAGTACTTC

d_call: TRBD2
clone_size: -
j_call: TRBJ2-2
v_call: TRBV7-2
cdr3_aa: CASSFDFLSGGAPTGELFF
cdr3_nt: TGTGCCAGCAGCTTCGATTTCCTTAGCGGGGGGGCCCCTACCGGGGAGCTGTTTTTT

d_call: TRBD1
clone_size: -
j_call: TRBJ2-6
v_call: TRBV7-2
cdr3_aa: CASSAAGTGLGANVLTF
cdr3_nt: TGTGCCAGCAGCGCCGCCGGGACAGGGTTGGGGGCCAACGTCCTGACTTTC

d_call: -
clone_size: -
j_call: TRBJ2-5
v_call: TRBV19
cdr3_aa: CATSRGYYQETQYF
cdr3_nt: TGTGCCACGAGTAGAGGATACTACCAAGAGACCCAGTACTTC

d_call: -
clone_size: -
j_call: TRBJ1-1
v_call: TRBV5-4
cdr3_aa: CASSLGRATEAFF
cdr3_nt: TGTGCCAGCAGCTTGGGCAGGGCCACTGAAGCTTTCTTT

d_call: -
clone_size: -
j_call: TRBJ1-2
v_call: TRBV9
cdr3_aa: CASSVEGGLANYGYTF
cdr3_nt: TGTGCCAGCAGCGTAGAAGGCGGATTAGCTAACTATGGCTACACCTTC

d_call: -
clone_size: -
j_call: TRBJ2-2
v_call: TRBV7-8
cdr3_aa: CASSLVVMSTGELFF
cdr3_nt: TGTGCCAGCAGCTTAGTAGTTATGTCCACCGGGGAGCTGTTTTTT